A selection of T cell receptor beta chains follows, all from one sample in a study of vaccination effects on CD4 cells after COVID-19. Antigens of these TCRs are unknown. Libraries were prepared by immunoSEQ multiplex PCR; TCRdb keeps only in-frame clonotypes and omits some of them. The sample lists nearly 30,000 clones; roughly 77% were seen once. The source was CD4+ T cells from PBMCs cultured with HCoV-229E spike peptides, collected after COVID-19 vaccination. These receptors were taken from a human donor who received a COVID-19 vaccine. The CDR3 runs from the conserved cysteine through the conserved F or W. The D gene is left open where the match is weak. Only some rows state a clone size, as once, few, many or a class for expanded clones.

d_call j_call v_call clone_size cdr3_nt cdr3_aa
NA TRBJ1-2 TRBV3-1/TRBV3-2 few TGTGCCAGCAGCCAACTCACAAGCTATGGCTACACCTTC CASSQLTSYGYTF
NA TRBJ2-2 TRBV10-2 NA TGCGCCAGCTTCCGGGGTGGGGTCGGGGAGCTGTTTTTT CASFRGGVGELFF
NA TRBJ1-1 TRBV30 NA TGTGCCTGGAGTGAGGACGGAAGAATGAACACTGAAGCTTTCTTT CAWSEDGRMNTEAFF
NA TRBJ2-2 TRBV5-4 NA TGTGCCAGCAGCTTAAGTTTCGTTACCGGGGAGCTGTTTTTT CASSLSFVTGELFF
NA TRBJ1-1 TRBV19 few TGTGCCAGTAGCAAGGAGGGGCCAATGATCACTGAAGCTTTCTTT CASSKEGPMITEAFF
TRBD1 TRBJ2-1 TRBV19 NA TGTGCCAGTAGTAACACAGGGGGCGCTTGGAATGAGCAGTTCTTC CASSNTGGAWNEQFF
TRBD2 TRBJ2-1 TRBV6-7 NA TGTGCCAGCAGGCACGGGAGGAGCTCCTACAATGAGCAGTTCTTC CASRHGRSSYNEQFF
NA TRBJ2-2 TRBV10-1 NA TGCGCCAGCAGTGAGATGGGGCACACCGGGGAGCTGTTTTTT CASSEMGHTGELFF
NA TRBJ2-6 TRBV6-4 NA TGTGCCAGCAGTCGACAGGCCCCGGGGTCTGGGGCCAACGTCCTGACTTTC CASSRQAPGSGANVLTF
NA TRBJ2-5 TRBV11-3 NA TGTGCCAGCAGCCCTGGTGGTCAAGAGACCCAGTACTTC CASSPGGQETQYF
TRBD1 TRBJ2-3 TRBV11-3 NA TGTGCCAGCCGGGACAGTACAGATACGCAGTATTTT CASRDSTDTQYF
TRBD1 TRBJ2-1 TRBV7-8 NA TGTGCCAGCAGCTTGGGACAGGGACTTGGGGTTGAGCAGTTCTTC CASSLGQGLGVEQFF
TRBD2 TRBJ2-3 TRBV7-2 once TGTGCCAGCAGCTTAGTCGGCTGGGGAGGGACAGATACGCAGTATTTT CASSLVGWGGTDTQYF
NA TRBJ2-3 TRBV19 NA TGTGCCAGTAGTACTACCTACAGGGTATCCACAGATACGCAGTATTTT CASSTTYRVSTDTQYF
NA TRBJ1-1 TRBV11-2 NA TGTGCCAGCAGCTTAGGGGGGGGCAGGTCCCACCCTGAAGCTTTCTTT CASSLGGGRSHPEAFF
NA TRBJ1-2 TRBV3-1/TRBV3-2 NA TGTGCCAGCAGCCACAGGGCTATGGGCTACACCTTC CASSHRAMGYTF
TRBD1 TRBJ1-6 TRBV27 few TGTGCCAGCAGGGGACAGGTTGATTCACCCCTCCACTTT CASRGQVDSPLHF
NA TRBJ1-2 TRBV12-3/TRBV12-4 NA TGTGCCAGCAGTTTAGCGCAGGAAGGCTACACCTTC CASSLAQEGYTF
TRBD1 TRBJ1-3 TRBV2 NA TGTGCCAGCAGCACCACAGGGGCTGGAAACACCATATATTTT CASSTTGAGNTIYF
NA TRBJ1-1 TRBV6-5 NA TGTGCCAGCAGTTACTCAGACAGTTTGAACACTGAAGCTTTCTTT CASSYSDSLNTEAFF
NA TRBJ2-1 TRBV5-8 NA TGTGCCAGCAGCTTGGCTGGCAGGGCGGGTAATGAGCAGTTCTTC CASSLAGRAGNEQFF
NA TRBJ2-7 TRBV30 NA TGTGCCTGGAGCCCCCCAGCTCCCACCCGGGGTCAGTACTTC CAWSPPAPTRGQYF
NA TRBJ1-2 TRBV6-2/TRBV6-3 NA TGTGCCAGCAGTTACAGAGGACAATCCTATGGCTACACCTTC CASSYRGQSYGYTF
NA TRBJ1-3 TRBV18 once TGTGCCAGCTCACCGCGCCAAAGCCTTGGCGCTGGAAACACCATATATTTT CASSPRQSLGAGNTIYF
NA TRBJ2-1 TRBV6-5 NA TGTGCCAGCTCAGATGAAGAGCAGTTCTTC CASSDEEQFF
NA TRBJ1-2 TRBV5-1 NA TGCGCCAGCAGCTCCAGGGGACCGAACTATGGCTGCACCTTC CASSSRGPNYGCTF
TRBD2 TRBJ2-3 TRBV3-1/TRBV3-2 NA TGTGCCAGCAGCCAAGTTGGCGGGGGGCGCACAGATACGCAGTATTTT CASSQVGGGRTDTQYF
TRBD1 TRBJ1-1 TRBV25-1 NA TGTGCCAGCAGTGCCCTATCGACAGGGAAGATCGGAGCTTTCTTT CASSALSTGKIGAFF
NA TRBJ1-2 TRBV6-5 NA TGTGCCAGCACCAGGGGACGGAACTATGGCTACACCTTC CASTRGRNYGYTF
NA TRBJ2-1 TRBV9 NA TGTGCCAGCAGTGTGGGCGGGGAGCCCAACAATGAGCAGTTCTTC CASSVGGEPNNEQFF
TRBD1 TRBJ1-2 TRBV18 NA TGTGCCAGCTCACCGTCCGGGACAGGGAAGGCGGGCTACACCTTC CASSPSGTGKAGYTF
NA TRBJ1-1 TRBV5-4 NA TGTGCCAGCAGCCGGGAGGGTTATCTGAACACTGAAGCTTTCTTT CASSREGYLNTEAFF
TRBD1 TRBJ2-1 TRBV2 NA TGTGCCAGCAGAGTAGACAGGGGTCTAGGGAATGAGCAGTTCTTC CASRVDRGLGNEQFF
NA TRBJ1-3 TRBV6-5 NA TGTGCCAGCAGCCAAATAAAGTCTGGAAACACCATATATTTT CASSQIKSGNTIYF
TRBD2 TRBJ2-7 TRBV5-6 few TGTGCCAGCAGCCCCTACGCGGGACTAGGGTCCTACGAGCAGTACTTC CASSPYAGLGSYEQYF
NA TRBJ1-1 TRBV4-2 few TGTGCCAGCAGCCAGCAGGGTTCCACGAACACTGAAGCTTTCTTT CASSQQGSTNTEAFF
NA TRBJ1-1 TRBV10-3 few TGTGCCATCGGAAACAAGGCCCCGAGCACTGAAGCTTTCTTT CAIGNKAPSTEAFF
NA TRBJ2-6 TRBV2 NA TGTGCCAGCAGAGGAGGAGTCACGAGCGGGGCCAACGTCCTGACTTTC CASRGGVTSGANVLTF
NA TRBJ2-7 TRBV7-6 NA TGTGCCAGCAGCTTAGTAGCCGGCGAAGATTACGAGCAGTACTTC CASSLVAGEDYEQYF
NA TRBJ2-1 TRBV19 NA TGTGCCAGTAGCCCCTTAGCGGTTATATACAATGAGCAGTTCTTC CASSPLAVIYNEQFF
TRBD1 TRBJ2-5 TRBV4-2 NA TGTGCCAGCAGCCAAGCCAAGACAGGGGTCGAAAGGCAAGAGACCCAGTACTTC CASSQAKTGVERQETQYF
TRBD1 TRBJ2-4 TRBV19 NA TGTGCCAGTAGTCCAGGACAGGGGGCATATAACATTCAGTACTTC CASSPGQGAYNIQYF
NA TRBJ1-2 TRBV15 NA TGTGCCACCAGCAGAGATGCGGGAGGCTACACCTTC CATSRDAGGYTF
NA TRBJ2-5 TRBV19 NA TGTGCCAGTACGGACCAATTGGGCAGGGCAGAGACCCAGTACTTC CASTDQLGRAETQYF
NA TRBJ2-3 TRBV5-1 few TGCGCCAGCAGCTTGGACGAGCCACGCACAGATACGCAGTATTTT CASSLDEPRTDTQYF
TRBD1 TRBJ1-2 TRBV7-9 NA TGTGCCAGCAGCTCGCATGGCCCAGACAGGGTTCGAGGCTACACCTTC CASSSHGPDRVRGYTF
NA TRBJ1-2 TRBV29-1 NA TGCAGCGTTGTGGACAGTAACTATGGCTACACCTTC CSVVDSNYGYTF
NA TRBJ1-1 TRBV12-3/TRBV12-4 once TGTGCCAGCAGTGGCCGTACGGGAGCTTTCTTT CASSGRTGAFF
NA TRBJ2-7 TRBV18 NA TGTGCCAGCTCACTGGGGGCCAGCTCCTACGAGCAGTACTTC CASSLGASSYEQYF
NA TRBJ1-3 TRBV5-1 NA TGCGCCAGCAGCTTGGCAGCGACTGGAAACACCATATATTTT CASSLAATGNTIYF
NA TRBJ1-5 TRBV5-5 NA TGTGCCAGCAGCTTCGTCGGCACCAATCAGCCCCAGCATTTT CASSFVGTNQPQHF
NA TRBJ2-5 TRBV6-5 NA TGTGCCAGCAGTTACGCTAGCAGAGAGACCCAGTACTTC CASSYASRETQYF
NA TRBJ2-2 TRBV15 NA TGTGCCACCAGCAGAGGGTTTGGATGGAGTGGTGGCGGGGAGCTGTTTTTT CATSRGFGWSGGGELFF
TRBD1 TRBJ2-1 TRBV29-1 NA TGCAGCGTTGGGGGACAGGTCGAACAGTTCTTC CSVGGQVEQFF